This T cell receptor beta chain was sequenced in a study of T cell changes during pregnancy in multiple sclerosis. The table came from immunoSEQ multiplex PCR; TCRdb's copy has only in-frame clones and leaves some out. The sample yields tens of thousands of clones, 85% to 95% seen once. The CDR3 is 14 residues long. V was cut by 3 bases and J by 3 bases, with 11 bases left in between. CDR1 is SEHNR, CDR2 FQNEAQ, per germline (reference sequence). Sequenced material: CD8+ T cells from peripheral blood mononuclear cells, taken in the third trimester of pregnancy. V and J are TRBV7-9 and TRBJ1-1; D possibly corresponds to TRBD1 (6 bases). The source of this sequence is a female donor in good health, enrolled as a control in a pregnancy study. CDR3 residues: CASSFPGTHTEAFF. The CDR3 DNA reads as TGTGCCAGCAGCTTCCCCGGGACACACACTGAAGCTTTCTTT. Supplemented by reference TRBV7-9 and TRBJ1-1, the full variable domain reads DTGVSQNPRHKITKRGQNVTFRCDPISEHNRLYWYRQTLGQGPEFLTYFQNEAQLEKSRLLSDRFSAERPKGSFSTLEIQRTEQGDSAMYLCASSFPGTHTEAFFGQGTRLTVV.